This entry lists 20 T cell receptor beta chains sequenced from one sample in a study of radiation and T cells in renal cell carcinoma. Indicated time point: blood 2 weeks post-SBRT. Sample treatment: 15 Gy SBRT to primary tumor, nephrectomy 4 weeks later. Here immunoSEQ multiplex PCR was the method, and the copy in TCRdb shows in-frame clones only, minus some. The table lists approximately 75,000 clones, 82% of them singletons, with less than 7% in the top ten. The sequenced sample was blood, obtained from a patient whose treatment included radiotherapy and nephrectomy. Every receptor here comes from a man between 60 and 75 years old with renal cell carcinoma.

The chain links TRBV7-2 to TRBJ2-1; no definite D call. The germline V gene encodes CDR1 SGHTA and CDR2 FQGNSA. This CDR3 region has 15 residues. V lost 1 base and J lost 0, with 7 bases in between. CDR3 in DNA: TGTGCCAGCAGCTTAGGGACCGGCTCCTACAATGAGCAGTTCTTC. This gives the protein CASSLGTGSYNEQFF.

The chain couples TRBV27 to TRBJ1-1, with TRBD1 as a possible D gene (5 bases). Deletions cut 4 bases from V and 0 bases from J, with 12 bases between. The CDR3 has 15 residues. CDR1 is MNHEY and CDR2 is SMNVEV in the germline V gene (reference sequence). CDR3 nucleotide sequence: TGTGCCAGCAGTTCACCTGGGACGGTGAACACTGAAGCTTTCTTT. Amino acid sequence: CASSSPGTVNTEAFF.

The chain recombines TRBV5-1 with TRBJ1-1, with 7 positions matching TRBD1. V lost 2 bases, J lost 5 bases, and 6 bases stayed unmatched. The CDR3 loop spans 14 amino acids. Germline V gene data show CDR1 as SGHRS and CDR2 as YFSETQ. The CDR3 nucleotides read TGCGCCAGCAGCTTACAGGGGCAGGAGACTGAAGCTTTCTTT. Translated, it gives CASSLQGQETEAFF.

V usage is TRBV19 and J usage is TRBJ1-2; no firm D call. Trimming cost V 5 bases and J 1 base, with 11 bases left between them. There are 14 residues in the CDR3. Germline-derived CDR1 and CDR2 are LNHDA and SQIVND (reference sequence). The CDR3 region is CASSLQTVNYGYTF. The CDR3 nucleotides are TGTGCCAGTAGTCTCCAAACGGTTAACTATGGCTACACCTTC.

The V call is TRBV5-1, the J call TRBJ1-4; perhaps TRBD1 as D (6 bases). V was cut by 3 bases and J by 4 bases, with 10 bases left in between. The CDR3 runs 14 residues. CDR1 is SGHRS and CDR2 is YFSETQ in the germline V gene. This CDR3 is CASSSGVGNEKLFF. CDR3 nucleotide sequence: TGCGCCAGCAGCTCAGGGGTTGGTAATGAAAAACTGTTTTTT.

This clone was recorded only once. The CDR3 sequence: CSVGRSYEQYF. CDR3 bases: TGCAGCGTTGGCAGGTCCTACGAGCAGTACTTC. The chain is built from TRBV29-1 and TRBJ2-7, with unresolved D. This CDR3 has 11 amino acids. V dropped 4 bases and J dropped 1 base, with 5 bases sitting between them. CDR1 and CDR2 from the germline V gene are SQVTM and ANQGSEA.

This chain links TRBV5-1 with TRBJ2-1, with 10 bases fitting TRBD2. The CDR3 totals 15 residues. V shed 0 bases and J 5 bases; nucleotides not matched to a gene: 2. The germline V gene encodes CDR1 SGHRS and CDR2 YFSETQ. This chain's CDR3 is CASSLVLAGDNEQFF. As DNA, the CDR3 is TGCGCCAGCAGCTTGGTTCTAGCGGGGGACAATGAGCAGTTCTTC.

The chain joins TRBV7-2 to TRBJ1-4; D is perhaps TRBD1 (5 bases). This CDR3 region has 15 residues. Germline-derived CDR1 and CDR2 are SGHTA and FQGNSA. Trimming stripped 0 bases from V and 4 bases from J, with 9 bases between. CDR3 sequence: CASSLAGAGNEKLFF. In nucleotides, the CDR3 is TGTGCCAGCAGCTTAGCAGGGGCGGGTAATGAAAAACTGTTTTTT.

This sequence joins TRBV19 and TRBJ1-2, with D unclear. The germline CDR1 and CDR2 sequences are LNHDA and SQIVND (reference sequence). The ends were cut back, 6 bases at V and 3 bases at J, with 14 bases in the middle. The CDR3 is 14 residues long. The CDR3 sequence: CASSPDRGDYGYTF. Written as DNA, the CDR3 is TGTGCCAGTAGCCCTGATCGGGGTGACTATGGCTACACCTTC.

This clone was picked up one time. The chain combines TRBV5-1 with TRBJ2-1; D perhaps matches TRBD1 (6 bases). The CDR3 covers 14 residues. Trimming took 4 bases from V and 9 from J, leaving 17 bases between them. CDR1 and CDR2 from the germline V gene are SGHRS and YFSETQ. Here the CDR3 DNA reads TGCGCCAGCAGCCCTCAACAGGGTACGGGTGAGCAGTTCTTC. Translated, it gives CASSPQQGTGEQFF.

This chain uses TRBV5-1 with TRBJ2-5, with D uncertain. The V and J ends lost 4 bases and 5 bases respectively, with 18 bases between them. Germline values: CDR1 SGHRS, CDR2 YFSETQ. This CDR3 spans 15 amino acids. Here the CDR3 reads CASSALDGFGETQYF. CDR3 in DNA: TGCGCCAGCAGCGCCTTAGACGGCTTTGGGGAGACCCAGTACTTC.

The gene calls are TRBV6-6 and TRBJ1-4, with a tentative D call TRBD1 (5 bases). The V gene lost 4 bases and the J gene lost 6 bases, with 15 bases spanning the gap. The CDR3 length is 15 residues. The germline V gene has CDR1 MNHNY and CDR2 SVGAGI (reference sequence). CDR3 in amino acids: CASSSSTGEHEKLFF. CDR3 nucleotide sequence: TGTGCCAGCAGTTCTTCAACAGGCGAGCATGAAAAACTGTTTTTT.

The chain is built from TRBV30 and TRBJ2-7; 15 nucleotides line up with TRBD2. The CDR3 extends over 18 amino acids. Germline CDR1 is GTSNPN and CDR2 is SVGIG (reference sequence). The V and J ends lost 1 base and 0 bases, in that order; junction bases with no gene match: 7. The CDR3 DNA sequence: TGTGCCTGGAGTGGGACGGGACTAGCGGGAGGTAGCTCCTACGAGCAGTACTTC. This translates into CAWSGTGLAGGSSYEQYF.

This clone was seen once. The chain links TRBV2 to TRBJ1-1, with D tentatively TRBD1 (5 bases). There are 13 residues in the CDR3. Germline lookup yields CDR1 SNHLY and CDR2 FYNNEI. Trimming left V 8 bases short and J 3 bases short, with 13 bases between. CDR3 nucleotides: TGTGCCAGCGCCTTTGACAGCTACACTGAAGCTTTCTTT. Encoded protein: CASAFDSYTEAFF.

This clone was counted a single time. The CDR3 sequence is CASSQDPGVSYEQYF. Written as DNA, the CDR3 is TGCGCCAGCAGCCAAGATCCAGGGGTGAGCTACGAGCAGTACTTC. The chain links TRBV4-1 to TRBJ2-7; D is perhaps TRBD1 (6 bases). Germline lookup yields CDR1 MGHRA and CDR2 YSYEKL. This CDR3 has 15 amino acids. Trimming removed 0 bases from V and 3 bases from J, with 12 bases in between.

V usage is TRBV2 and J usage is TRBJ2-7; TRBD2 aligns across 7 bases. Losses at the gene ends were 5 bases for V and 2 bases for J; bases not matched to a gene: 12. This CDR3 region has 16 residues. The germline CDR1 and CDR2 sequences are SNHLY and FYNNEI. CDR3 DNA: TGTGCCAGCAGTCCCCTTGGGGGGGAGGGGACCTACGAGCAGTACTTC. Its protein product is CASSPLGGEGTYEQYF. Full variable domain (rest looked up from reference TRBV2 and TRBJ2-7): EPEVTQTPSHQVTQMGQEVILRCVPISNHLYFYWYRQILGQKVEFLVSFYNNEISEKSEIFDDQFSVERPDGSNFTLKIRSTKLEDSAMYFCASSPLGGEGTYEQYFGPGTRLTVT.

The rearrangement links TRBV7-9 to TRBJ2-7; 8 bases match TRBD1. Trimming at V came to 7 bases and at J to 2 bases, leaving 4 bases not matched to a gene. The CDR3 is 13 amino acids. CDR1 is SEHNR and CDR2 is FQNEAQ in the germline V gene (reference sequence). The CDR3 spells CASTTGGPYEQYF. The CDR3 DNA reads TGTGCCAGCACCACAGGGGGGCCCTACGAGCAGTACTTC.

This chain uses TRBV4-1 with TRBJ2-7, with a tentative D call TRBD2 (6 bases). The CDR3 loop spans 16 amino acids. CDR1 and CDR2 from the germline V gene are MGHRA and YSYEKL. The V and J ends lost 4 bases and 0 bases respectively, with 16 bases between them. In DNA form, the CDR3 reads TGCGCCAGCAGCCCCTCCCCTACTAGCAACTCCTACGAGCAGTACTTC. Protein: CASSPSPTSNSYEQYF.

This clone was seen just once. The chain is built from TRBV11-2 and TRBJ2-7, with 11 bases lining up with TRBD2. The CDR3 is made up of 18 amino acids. Losses at the gene ends were 3 bases for V and 12 bases for J; bases not matched to a gene: 22. The germline gives CDR1 SGHAT, CDR2 FQNNGV. The CDR3 sequence: CASSFPRLTVRLAGILYF. Written as DNA, the CDR3 is TGTGCCAGCAGCTTCCCACGCTTAACCGTAAGACTAGCGGGAATACTGTACTTC.

This clone was seen only once. The chain recombines TRBV19 with TRBJ1-5; D is possibly TRBD1 (6 bases). The germline V and J ends were trimmed by 3 bases and 0 bases, with 12 bases remaining between them. The germline V gene has CDR1 LNHDA and CDR2 SQIVND (reference sequence). This CDR3 is built from 16 residues. The CDR3 is CASSIDGQYSNQPQHF. As DNA, the CDR3 is TGTGCCAGTAGTATTGATGGACAGTATAGCAATCAGCCCCAGCATTTT.